The 26 T cell receptor beta chains below come from one sample, sequenced in a study of blood T cell repertoires in COVID-19. Method: immunoSEQ multiplex PCR; TCRdb's copy keeps in-frame clones and lacks some. The sample includes roughly 410,000 clones, about 89% seen only once; the top ten take about 2.1%. Sequencing was done on a sample of peripheral blood. The receptor source for this set is a woman aged 60-75 years with COVID-19, enrolled during active disease.

Here the CDR3 DNA reads TGTGCCAGCGGAGCGACAGGGGGTTACTATGGCTACACCTTC. Its protein product is CASGATGGYYGYTF. This chain links TRBV28 with TRBJ1-2; TRBD1 aligns across 9 bases. The CDR3 sequence is 14 residues long. J was trimmed by 3 bases and V by 8 bases; bases with no gene match: 7. Germline assignment: CDR1 MDHEN and CDR2 SYDVKM.

This clone occurred a few times. In DNA, the CDR3 is TGTGCCATCAGTGAGTCTCTGGGGGGGGCTAACTATGGCTACACCTTC. Translation gives CAISESLGGANYGYTF. The J gene is TRBJ1-2, the V gene TRBV10-3; a possible D gene is TRBD1 (5 bases). The CDR3 has 16 amino acids. V was clipped by 0 bases and J by 0 bases, with 11 bases between them. CDR1 ENHRY and CDR2 SYGVKD come from the germline V gene.

The CDR3 loop reads CASSLIGGSGGNTGELFF. The CDR3 DNA sequence: TGTGCCAGCAGCTTAATCGGGGGCAGCGGGGGAAACACCGGGGAGCTGTTTTTT. The rearrangement joins TRBV7-8 to TRBJ2-2, with 8 bases that match TRBD2. Germline V CDR1 and CDR2: SGHVS, FQNEAQ. V lost 2 bases to trimming and J lost 2 bases; unmatched junction nucleotides: 10. The CDR3 runs to 18 residues. Variable domain in full (rest from reference TRBV7-8 and TRBJ2-2): GAGVSQSPRYKVAKRGQDVALRCDPISGHVSLFWYQQALGQGPEFLTYFQNEAQLDKSGLPSDRFFAERPEGSVSTLKIQRTQQEDSAVYLCASSLIGGSGGNTGELFFGEGSRLTVL.

This clone was found once. The V call is TRBV7-3, the J call TRBJ2-5; D ambiguous. The CDR3 totals 14 residues. Germline values: CDR1 SGHTA, CDR2 FQGTGA. The V end lost 5 bases, the J end lost 4 bases, and 14 bases lay between the germline ends. The DNA for the CDR3 is TGTGCCAGCAGCCTTCTCTCGACTGGAGAGACCCAGTACTTC. Translated: CASSLLSTGETQYF.

This chain connects TRBV7-3 to TRBJ1-6, with D perhaps TRBD1 (5 bases). This CDR3 contains 13 residues. Germline V gene lookup returns CDR1 SGHTA and CDR2 FQGTGA. The V end lost 6 bases, the J end lost 5 bases, and 8 bases lay between the germline ends. This CDR3 reads CASREGNNSPLHF. CDR3 nucleotides: TGTGCCAGCAGGGAGGGGAATAATTCACCCCTCCACTTT.

This clone was counted a single time. The chain uses TRBV7-3 and TRBJ2-7; TRBD1 might be the D (6 bases). The V and J ends lost 0 bases and 7 bases respectively, with 16 bases between them. There are 15 residues in the CDR3. Germline lookup yields CDR1 SGHTA and CDR2 FQGTGA. The CDR3 DNA follows: TGTGCCAGCAGCTTAACGCCAGGGGAGTACCGAGAGCAGTACTTC. Its translation is CASSLTPGEYREQYF.

DNA for the CDR3: TGCGCCAGCAGCCTTGACCGACAGGGGGGGACTGAAGCTTTCTTT. Its protein is CASSLDRQGGTEAFF. The rearrangement uses TRBV5-1 and TRBJ1-1, with 9 bases lining up with TRBD1. J was trimmed by 5 bases and V by 4 bases; bases with no gene match: 9. Per the germline V gene, CDR1 is SGHRS and CDR2 is YFSETQ. The CDR3 covers 15 residues.

The rearrangement links TRBV2 to TRBJ1-4; D remains ambiguous. The CDR3 loop spans 14 amino acids. CDR1 is SNHLY, CDR2 FYNNEI, per germline. The V gene lost 7 bases and the J gene lost 0 bases, with 9 bases spanning the gap. The DNA for the CDR3 is TGTGCCAGCAACTACGGAGCAACTAATGAAAAACTGTTTTTT. This gives the protein CASNYGATNEKLFF.

V and J are TRBV5-1 and TRBJ2-6; weak D call: TRBD1 (5 bases). The CDR3 loop spans 18 amino acids. The V and J ends lost 0 bases and 4 bases respectively, with 17 bases between them. Looked up from germline, CDR1 is SGHRS and CDR2 is YFSETQ. In DNA form, the CDR3 reads TGCGCCAGCAGCTTGGTAGGGGCCTTCCCGCCCGGGGCCAACGTCCTGACTTTC. Protein: CASSLVGAFPPGANVLTF.

The table lists this clone with a few counts. The rearrangement joins TRBV18 to TRBJ2-5; D possibly corresponds to TRBD1 (5 bases). V lost 5 bases to trimming and J lost 9 bases, with 19 bases between them. CDR1 is KGHSH and CDR2 is LQKENI in the germline V gene. The length of the CDR3 is 14 residues. The CDR3 DNA follows: TGTGCCAGCTCAGCGACAGATCCCAAGAGACCCCAGTACTTC. Translating gives CASSATDPKRPQYF.

V usage is TRBV6-5 and J usage is TRBJ1-6; possibly TRBD1 for D (6 bases). Trimming cost V 6 bases and J 3 bases, with 12 bases left between them. This CDR3 contains 15 residues. Germline values: CDR1 MNHEY, CDR2 SVGAGI. The CDR3 DNA is TGTGCCAGCAGCCCAGGGGAGGGCTATAATTCACCCCTCCACTTT. The encoded protein is CASSPGEGYNSPLHF.

This clone was seen once. At one end the junction does not follow the germline gene, possibly because of a read error. J is TRBJ1-2 and V is TRBV5-6, with TRBD1 matching over 9 bases. Per germline, CDR1 SGHDT and CDR2 YYEEEE. The CDR3 is 14 residues long. CDR3 loop: CASSFGGQGPSPPF. In DNA form, the CDR3 reads TGTGCCAGCAGCTTTGGTGGACAGGGGCCTTCTCCGCCCTTC.

The chain recombines TRBV10-3 with TRBJ2-7; perhaps TRBD2 as D (6 bases). Germline V CDR1 and CDR2: ENHRY, SYGVKD. CDR3 length equals 11 residues. Trimming took 6 bases from V and 9 from J, leaving 12 bases between them. The CDR3 loop is CAIREGIGQYF. CDR3 coding DNA: TGTGCCATCAGGGAGGGTATCGGGCAGTACTTC.

CDR3 nucleotides: TGTGCCAGCAGTTTTAGTAAGGGGGGGCCTTCCTCTGGAAACACCATATATTTT. This gives the protein CASSFSKGGPSSGNTIYF. The genes are TRBV28 and TRBJ1-3; maybe TRBD1 (6 bases). The CDR3 runs 18 residues. Deletions cut 3 bases from V and 0 bases from J, with 18 bases between. Germline CDR1 and CDR2: MDHEN and SYDVKM.

This chain joins TRBV2 and TRBJ2-1, with 11 positions matching TRBD2. Germline V gene data show CDR1 as SNHLY and CDR2 as FYNNEI. J gave up 10 bases and V 7 bases, and 6 bases lay outside the gene matches. This CDR3 is 13 amino acids long. The CDR3 spells CASMGTSGGEQFF. In DNA, the CDR3 is TGTGCCAGCATGGGGACTAGCGGAGGGGAGCAGTTCTTC.

This chain links TRBV2 with TRBJ1-1, with D hard to call. Germline loops: CDR1 SNHLY, CDR2 FYNNEI. This CDR3 contains 14 residues. V lost 7 bases and J 7 bases, leaving 19 bases between the germline ends. The CDR3 DNA reads as TGTGCCAGCACCAGAAGGTGGAGACGGCTTGAAGCTTTCTTT. Protein product: CASTRRWRRLEAFF.

The chain joins TRBV19 to TRBJ2-6; D is uncertain. V lost 0 bases and J lost 0, with 15 bases in between. Germline CDR1 and CDR2: LNHDA and SQIVND (reference sequence). This CDR3 has 19 amino acids. This CDR3 reads CASSIDIAAPTSGANVLTF. The CDR3 DNA is TGTGCCAGTAGTATAGATATCGCGGCACCTACCTCTGGGGCCAACGTCCTGACTTTC.

The rearrangement joins TRBV27 to TRBJ1-5; TRBD1 agrees at 7 bases. After removal of 5 bases from V and 5 bases from J, the junction contained 6 bases not matched to a gene. Germline CDR1 MNHEY, CDR2 SMNVEV (reference sequence). This CDR3 comprises 14 residues. This chain's CDR3 is CASSPGQYYQPQHF. CDR3 nucleotide sequence: TGTGCCAGCAGTCCGGGACAGTACTATCAGCCCCAGCATTTT.

This clone was recorded only once. This chain connects TRBV9 to TRBJ2-1, with TRBD2 identical over 9 bases. CDR3 length: 15 residues. V shed 4 bases, J shed 8 bases, and the junction held 10 bases outside the gene matches. CDR1 is SGDLS and CDR2 is YYNGEE in the germline V gene. CDR3 loop: CASSSPASGVYEQFF. In nucleotides, the CDR3 is TGTGCCAGCAGCTCTCCGGCTAGCGGGGTCTATGAGCAGTTCTTC. Using reference TRBV9 and TRBJ2-1 for the parts outside the CDR3, the full variable domain is DSGVTQTPKHLITATGQRVTLRCSPRSGDLSVYWYQQSLDQGLQFLIQYYNGEERAKGNILERFSAQQFPDLHSELNLSSLELGDSALYFCASSSPASGVYEQFFGPGTRLTVL.

The V and J genes are TRBV10-1 and TRBJ2-2, with D uncertain. Trimming pared 6 bases from V and 0 bases from J, leaving 14 bases between. The CDR3 is 16 amino acids. Germline V gene data show CDR1 as WNHNN and CDR2 as SYGVQD (reference sequence). The CDR3 is CASRGGSGSNTGELFF. The DNA for the CDR3 is TGCGCCAGCAGAGGTGGCTCCGGGTCGAACACCGGGGAGCTGTTTTTT.

V usage is TRBV7-9 and J usage is TRBJ1-3; no definite D call. Trimming pared 4 bases from V and 4 bases from J, leaving 5 bases between. The germline V gene encodes CDR1 SEHNR and CDR2 FQNEAQ (reference sequence). The CDR3 extends over 12 amino acids. CDR3 loop: CASSSIGNTIYF. Here the CDR3 DNA reads TGTGCCAGCAGCTCAATCGGAAACACCATATATTTT.

The chain uses TRBV28 and TRBJ2-2, with 12 bases aligning to TRBD2. Unmatched junction bases numbered 4, after V lost 5 bases and J lost 3 bases. Looked up from germline, CDR1 is MDHEN and CDR2 is SYDVKM. The CDR3 has 16 amino acids. The CDR3 DNA follows: TGTGCCAGCAGTCCGGGACTAGCGGGTGACACCGGGGAGCTGTTTTTT. It yields the protein CASSPGLAGDTGELFF.

The V call is TRBV18, the J call TRBJ2-3; 10 bases agree with TRBD2. The CDR3 has 13 residues. Per the germline V gene, CDR1 is KGHSH and CDR2 is LQKENI. V lost 4 bases, J lost 6 bases, and 1 base stayed unmatched. The CDR3 sequence is CASSRGLADTQYF. CDR3 bases: TGTGCCAGCTCACGGGGACTAGCGGATACGCAGTATTTT.

This chain links TRBV3-1 (or the pseudogene TRBV3-2) with TRBJ2-3; 8 positions match TRBD1. V lost 7 bases to trimming and J lost 0 bases; unmatched junction nucleotides: 3. CDR1 and CDR2 (germline): LGHDT, YNNKEL (reference sequence). The CDR3 is 14 amino acids. CDR3 sequence: CASNDRGSTDTQYF. The CDR3 region has the DNA TGTGCCAGCAACGACAGGGGAAGCACAGATACGCAGTATTTT.

The V call is TRBV2, the J call TRBJ1-5; a possible D gene is TRBD1 (5 bases). Germline assignment: CDR1 SNHLY and CDR2 FYNNEI. Trimming pared 3 bases from V and 8 bases from J, leaving 8 bases between. The CDR3 totals 12 residues. The CDR3 sequence: CASSDRVKPQHF. The CDR3 DNA reads TGTGCCAGCAGTGACAGGGTTAAGCCCCAGCATTTT.

The J gene is TRBJ2-3, the V gene TRBV18, with D unresolved. The germline gives CDR1 KGHSH, CDR2 LQKENI. V lost 3 bases to trimming and J lost 0 bases, with 10 bases between them. This CDR3 contains 15 residues. The CDR3 DNA follows: TGTGCCAGCTCACCTACACGTTCTAGCACAGATACGCAGTATTTT. Translated: CASSPTRSSTDTQYF.